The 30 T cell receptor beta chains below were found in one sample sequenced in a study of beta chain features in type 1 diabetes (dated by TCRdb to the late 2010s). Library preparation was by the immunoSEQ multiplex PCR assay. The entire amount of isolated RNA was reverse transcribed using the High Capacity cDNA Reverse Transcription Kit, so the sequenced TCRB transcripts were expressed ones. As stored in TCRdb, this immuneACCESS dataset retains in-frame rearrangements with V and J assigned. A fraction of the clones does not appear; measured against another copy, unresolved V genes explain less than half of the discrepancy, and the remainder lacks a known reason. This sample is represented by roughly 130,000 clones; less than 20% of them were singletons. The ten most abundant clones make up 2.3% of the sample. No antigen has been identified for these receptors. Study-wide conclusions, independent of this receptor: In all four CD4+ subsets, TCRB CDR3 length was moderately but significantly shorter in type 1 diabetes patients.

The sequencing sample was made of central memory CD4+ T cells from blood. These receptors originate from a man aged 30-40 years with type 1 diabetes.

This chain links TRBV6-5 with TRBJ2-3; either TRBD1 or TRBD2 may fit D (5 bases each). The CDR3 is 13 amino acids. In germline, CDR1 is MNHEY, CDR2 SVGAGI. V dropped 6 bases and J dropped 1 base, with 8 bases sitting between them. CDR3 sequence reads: CASRVGGTDTQYF. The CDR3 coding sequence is TGTGCCAGCAGGGTGGGGGGCACAGATACGCAGTATTTT.

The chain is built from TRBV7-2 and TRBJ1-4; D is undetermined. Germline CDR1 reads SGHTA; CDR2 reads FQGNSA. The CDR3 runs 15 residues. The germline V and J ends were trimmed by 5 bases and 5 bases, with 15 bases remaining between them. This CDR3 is CASSPRTGVNEKLFF. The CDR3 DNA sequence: TGTGCCAGCAGCCCACGGACTGGAGTGAATGAAAAACTGTTTTTT.

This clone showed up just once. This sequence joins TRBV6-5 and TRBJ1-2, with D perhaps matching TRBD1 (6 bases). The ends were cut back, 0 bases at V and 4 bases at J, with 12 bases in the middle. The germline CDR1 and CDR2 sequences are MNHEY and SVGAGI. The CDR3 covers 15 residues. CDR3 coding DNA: TGTGCCAGCAGTTACTCAAGGTCACAGGGCTATGGCTACACCTTC. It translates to CASSYSRSQGYGYTF.

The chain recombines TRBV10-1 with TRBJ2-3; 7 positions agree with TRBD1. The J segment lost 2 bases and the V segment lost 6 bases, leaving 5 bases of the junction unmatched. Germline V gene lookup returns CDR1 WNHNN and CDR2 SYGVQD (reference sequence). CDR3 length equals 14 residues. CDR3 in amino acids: CASSEGQITDTQYF. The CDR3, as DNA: TGCGCCAGCAGCGAGGGACAGATCACAGATACGCAGTATTTT.

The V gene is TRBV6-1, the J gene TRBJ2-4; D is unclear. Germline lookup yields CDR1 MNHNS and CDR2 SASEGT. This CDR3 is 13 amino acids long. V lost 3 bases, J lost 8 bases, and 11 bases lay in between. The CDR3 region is CASSEPGRDIQYF. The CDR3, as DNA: TGTGCCAGCAGTGAGCCAGGACGGGACATTCAGTACTTC.

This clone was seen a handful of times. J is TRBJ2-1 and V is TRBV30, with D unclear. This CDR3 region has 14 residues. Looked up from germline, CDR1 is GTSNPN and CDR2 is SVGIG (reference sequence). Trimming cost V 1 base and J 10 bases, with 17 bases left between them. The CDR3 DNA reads TGTGCCTGGAGTGCTTATATGCGAGAGAGCGAGCAGTTCTTC. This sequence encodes CAWSAYMRESEQFF.

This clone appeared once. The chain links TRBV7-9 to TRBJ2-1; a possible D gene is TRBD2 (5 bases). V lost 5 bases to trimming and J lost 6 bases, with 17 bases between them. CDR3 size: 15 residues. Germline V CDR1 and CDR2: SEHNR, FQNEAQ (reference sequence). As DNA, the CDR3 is TGTGCCAGCAGCCAGTCCGGAGGTATAGGCAATGAGCAGTTCTTC. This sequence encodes CASSQSGGIGNEQFF.

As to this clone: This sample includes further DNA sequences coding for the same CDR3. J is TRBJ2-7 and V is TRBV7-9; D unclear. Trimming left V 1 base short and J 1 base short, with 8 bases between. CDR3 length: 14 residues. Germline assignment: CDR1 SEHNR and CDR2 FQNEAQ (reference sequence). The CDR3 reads CASSLDRSSYEQYF. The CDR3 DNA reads TGTGCCAGCAGCTTAGATCGCAGTTCCTACGAGCAGTACTTC.

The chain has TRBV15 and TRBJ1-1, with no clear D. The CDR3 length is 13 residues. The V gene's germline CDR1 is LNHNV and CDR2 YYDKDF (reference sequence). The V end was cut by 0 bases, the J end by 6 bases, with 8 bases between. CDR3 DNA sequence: TGTGCCACCAGCAGAGATTTTTCCGCTGAAGCTTTCTTT. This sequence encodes CATSRDFSAEAFF.

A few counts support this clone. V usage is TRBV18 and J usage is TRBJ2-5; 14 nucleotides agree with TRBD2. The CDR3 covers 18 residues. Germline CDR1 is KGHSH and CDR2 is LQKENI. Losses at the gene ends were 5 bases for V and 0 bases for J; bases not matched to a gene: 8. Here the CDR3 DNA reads TGTGCCAGCTCATCGGGACTAGCGGGGGCGTCGTACCAAGAGACCCAGTACTTC. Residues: CASSSGLAGASYQETQYF.

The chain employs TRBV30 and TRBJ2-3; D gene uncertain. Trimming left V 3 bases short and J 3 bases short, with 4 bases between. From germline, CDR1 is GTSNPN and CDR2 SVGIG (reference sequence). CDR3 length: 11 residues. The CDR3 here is CAWRMTDTQYF. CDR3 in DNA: TGTGCCTGGAGGATGACAGATACGCAGTATTTT.

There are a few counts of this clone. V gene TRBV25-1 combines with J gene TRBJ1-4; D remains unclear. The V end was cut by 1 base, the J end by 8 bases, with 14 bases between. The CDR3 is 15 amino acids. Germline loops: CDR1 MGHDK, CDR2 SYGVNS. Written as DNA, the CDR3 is TGTGCCAGCAGTGAATTCCAGGAGAGAGGAGAAAAACTGTTTTTT. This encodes CASSEFQERGEKLFF.

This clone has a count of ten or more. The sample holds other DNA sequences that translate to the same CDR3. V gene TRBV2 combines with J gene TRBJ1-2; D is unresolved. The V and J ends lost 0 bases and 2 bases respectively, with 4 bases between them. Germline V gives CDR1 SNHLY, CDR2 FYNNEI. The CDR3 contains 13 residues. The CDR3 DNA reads TGTGCCAGCAGTGAAGCAGGAAACTATGGCTACACCTTC. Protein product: CASSEAGNYGYTF.

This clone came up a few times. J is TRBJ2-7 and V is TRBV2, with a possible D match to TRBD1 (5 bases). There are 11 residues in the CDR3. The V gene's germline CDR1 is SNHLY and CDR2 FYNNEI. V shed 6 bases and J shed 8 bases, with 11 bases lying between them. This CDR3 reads CASRDTGQQYF. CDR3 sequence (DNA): TGTGCCAGCAGGGACACGGGTCAGCAGTACTTC.

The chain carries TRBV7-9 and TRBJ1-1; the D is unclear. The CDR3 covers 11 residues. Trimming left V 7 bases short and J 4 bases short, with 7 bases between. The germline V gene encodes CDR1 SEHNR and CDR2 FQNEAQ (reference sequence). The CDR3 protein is CASTSSTEAFF. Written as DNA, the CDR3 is TGTGCCAGCACCTCGAGCACTGAAGCTTTCTTT. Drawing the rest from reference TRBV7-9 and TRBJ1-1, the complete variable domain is DTGVSQNPRHKITKRGQNVTFRCDPISEHNRLYWYRQTLGQGPEFLTYFQNEAQLEKSRLLSDRFSAERPKGSFSTLEIQRTEQGDSAMYLCASTSSTEAFFGQGTRLTVV.

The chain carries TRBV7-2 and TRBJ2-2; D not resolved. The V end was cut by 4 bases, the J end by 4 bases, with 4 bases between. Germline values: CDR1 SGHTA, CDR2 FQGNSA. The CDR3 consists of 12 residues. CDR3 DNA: TGTGCCAGCAGCTCGTTCACCGGGGAGCTGTTTTTT. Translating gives CASSSFTGELFF.

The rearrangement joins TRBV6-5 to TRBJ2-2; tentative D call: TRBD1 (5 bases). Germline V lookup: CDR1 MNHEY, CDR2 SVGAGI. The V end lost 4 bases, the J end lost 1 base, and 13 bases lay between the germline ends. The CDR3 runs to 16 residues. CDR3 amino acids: CASSFFDRMNTGELFF. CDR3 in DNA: TGTGCCAGCAGTTTCTTCGACAGAATGAACACCGGGGAGCTGTTTTTT.

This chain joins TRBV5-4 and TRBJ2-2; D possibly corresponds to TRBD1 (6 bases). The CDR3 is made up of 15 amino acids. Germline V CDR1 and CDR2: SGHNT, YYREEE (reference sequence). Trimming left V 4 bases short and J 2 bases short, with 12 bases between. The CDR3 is CASSTYRANTGELFF. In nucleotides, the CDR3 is TGTGCCAGCAGCACTTACAGGGCCAACACCGGGGAGCTGTTTTTT.

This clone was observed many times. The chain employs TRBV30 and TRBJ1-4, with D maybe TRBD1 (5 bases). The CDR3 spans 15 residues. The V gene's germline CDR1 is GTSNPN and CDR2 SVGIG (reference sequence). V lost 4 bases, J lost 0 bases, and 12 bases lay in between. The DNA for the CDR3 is TGTGCCTGGACCTACCGGGGCGCAACTAATGAAAAACTGTTTTTT. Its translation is CAWTYRGATNEKLFF.

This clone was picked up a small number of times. CDR3 loop: CASSQAGKIRGTDTQYF. The CDR3 DNA reads TGCGCCAGCAGCCAAGCAGGGAAGATTAGGGGGACAGATACGCAGTATTTT. The chain links TRBV4-3 to TRBJ2-3; D possibly corresponds to TRBD1 (6 bases). CDR3 length: 17 residues. Trimming pared 1 base from V and 3 bases from J, leaving 17 bases between. Per the germline V gene, CDR1 is LGHNA and CDR2 is YSLEER.

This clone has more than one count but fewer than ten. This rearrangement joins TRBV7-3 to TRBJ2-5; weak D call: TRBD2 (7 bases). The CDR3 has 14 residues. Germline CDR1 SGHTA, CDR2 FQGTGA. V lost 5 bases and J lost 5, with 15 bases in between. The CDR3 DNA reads TGTGCCAGCAGCGTCGGGGGGCCCATGGAGACCCAGTACTTC. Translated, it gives CASSVGGPMETQYF.

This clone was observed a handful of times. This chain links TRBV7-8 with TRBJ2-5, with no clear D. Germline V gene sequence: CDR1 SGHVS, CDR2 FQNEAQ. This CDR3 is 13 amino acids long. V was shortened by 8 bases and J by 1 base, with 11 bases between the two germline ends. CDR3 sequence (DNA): TGTGCCAGCGGATTCGGCAGCCAAGAGACCCAGTACTTC. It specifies CASGFGSQETQYF.

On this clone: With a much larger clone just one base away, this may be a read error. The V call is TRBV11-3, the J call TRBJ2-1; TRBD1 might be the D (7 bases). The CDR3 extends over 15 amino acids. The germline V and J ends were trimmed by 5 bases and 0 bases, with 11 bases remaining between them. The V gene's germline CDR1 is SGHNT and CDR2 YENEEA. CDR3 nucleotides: TGTGCCAGCAGCGCGGGACAGAGCTCCTACAATGAGCAGTTCTTC. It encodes CASSAGQSSYNEQFF.

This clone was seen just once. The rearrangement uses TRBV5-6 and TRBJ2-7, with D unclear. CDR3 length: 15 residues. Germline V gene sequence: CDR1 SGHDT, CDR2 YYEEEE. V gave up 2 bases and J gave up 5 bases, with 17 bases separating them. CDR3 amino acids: CASSFGRIPTDEQYF. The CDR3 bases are TGTGCCAGCAGCTTCGGCAGGATACCTACCGACGAGCAGTACTTC.

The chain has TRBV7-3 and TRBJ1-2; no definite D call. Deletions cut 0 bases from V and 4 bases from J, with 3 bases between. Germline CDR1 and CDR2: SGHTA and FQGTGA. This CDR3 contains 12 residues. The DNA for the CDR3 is TGTGCCAGCAGCTTAACCAGCTATGGCTACACCTTC. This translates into CASSLTSYGYTF.

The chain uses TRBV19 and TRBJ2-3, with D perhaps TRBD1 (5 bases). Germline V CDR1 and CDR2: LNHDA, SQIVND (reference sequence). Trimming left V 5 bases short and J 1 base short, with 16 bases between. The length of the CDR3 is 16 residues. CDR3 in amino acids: CASSLHLKGGTDTQYF. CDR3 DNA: TGTGCCAGTAGTCTCCATCTGAAAGGGGGCACAGATACGCAGTATTTT. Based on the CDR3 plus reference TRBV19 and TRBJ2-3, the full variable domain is DGGITQSPKYLFRKEGQNVTLSCEQNLNHDAMYWYRQDPGQGLRLIYYSQIVNDFQKGDIAEGYSVSREKKESFPLTVTSAQKNPTAFYLCASSLHLKGGTDTQYFGPGTRLTVL.

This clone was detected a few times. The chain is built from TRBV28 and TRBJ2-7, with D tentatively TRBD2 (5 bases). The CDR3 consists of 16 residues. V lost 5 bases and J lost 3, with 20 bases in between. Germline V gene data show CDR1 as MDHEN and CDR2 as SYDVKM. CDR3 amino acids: CASSPKIGRGGYEQYF. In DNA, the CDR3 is TGTGCCAGCAGTCCCAAAATCGGGCGTGGAGGCTACGAGCAGTACTTC. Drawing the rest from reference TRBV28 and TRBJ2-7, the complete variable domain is DVKVTQSSRYLVKRTGEKVFLECVQDMDHENMFWYRQDPGLGLRLIYFSYDVKMKEKGDIPEGYSVSREKKERFSLILESASTNQTSMYLCASSPKIGRGGYEQYFGPGTRLTVT.

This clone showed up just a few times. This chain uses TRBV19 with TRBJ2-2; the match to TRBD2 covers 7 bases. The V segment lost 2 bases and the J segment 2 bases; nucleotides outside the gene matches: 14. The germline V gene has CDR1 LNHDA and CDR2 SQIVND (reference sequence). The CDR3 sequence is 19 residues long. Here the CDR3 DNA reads TGTGCCAGTAGTATACGGGGGGTCTTGCGCCGCCTAAACACCGGGGAGCTGTTTTTT. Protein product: CASSIRGVLRRLNTGELFF.

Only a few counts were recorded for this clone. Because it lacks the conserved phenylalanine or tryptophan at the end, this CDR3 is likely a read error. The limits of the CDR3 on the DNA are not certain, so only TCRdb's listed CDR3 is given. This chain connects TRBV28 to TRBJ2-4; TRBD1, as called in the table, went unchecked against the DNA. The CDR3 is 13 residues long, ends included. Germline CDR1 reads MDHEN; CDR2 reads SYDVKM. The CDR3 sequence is CASAGTGRKGQVI.

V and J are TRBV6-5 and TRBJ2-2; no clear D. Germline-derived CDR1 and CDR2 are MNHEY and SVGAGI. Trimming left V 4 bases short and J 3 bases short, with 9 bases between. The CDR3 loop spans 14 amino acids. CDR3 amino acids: CASSFSIHTGELFF. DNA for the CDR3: TGTGCCAGCAGTTTCTCGATACACACCGGGGAGCTGTTTTTT.